Below are 31 T cell receptor beta chains sequenced from a single sample in a study of T cell responses to AZD1222 COVID-19 vaccine. Repertoires were generated with immunoSEQ multiplex PCR, while TCRdb's copy carries only in-frame clones and drops some. Of some 130,000 clones in the sample, approximately 83% were seen once. Specimen: peripheral blood, collected on day 0 of AZD1222 vaccination. Receptor source: an adult in good health.

The V gene is TRBV6-5, the J gene TRBJ1-1; tentatively, D is TRBD1 (6 bases). The CDR3 has 15 residues. Trimming pared 0 bases from V and 5 bases from J, leaving 13 bases between. CDR1 and CDR2 (germline): MNHEY, SVGAGI. The CDR3 loop reads CASSYSGFQGTEAFF. In DNA form, the CDR3 reads TGTGCCAGCAGTTACTCAGGATTTCAGGGGACTGAAGCTTTCTTT.

In its sample, this clone was seen many times. The chain joins TRBV21-1 to TRBJ1-1; the table's TRBD1 call for D was not verified on the DNA. TRBV21-1 is given as a pseudogene. This CDR3 is 15 amino acids long. CDR3 amino acids: CASSKVEEGGDEAFF. As DNA, the CDR3 is TGTGCCAGCAGCAAAGTAGAGGAAGGGGGTGATGAAGCTTTCTTT.

The CDR3 spells CAISESTRGAGNTIYF. The CDR3 DNA reads as TGTGCCATCAGTGAGTCGACCCGGGGCGCTGGAAACACCATATATTTT. The chain links TRBV10-3 to TRBJ1-3; TRBD1 is a possible D gene (5 bases). Trimming took 0 bases from V and 2 from J, leaving 11 bases between them. Germline CDR1 ENHRY, CDR2 SYGVKD. The CDR3 is 16 residues long.

V gene TRBV3-1 (or the pseudogene TRBV3-2) combines with J gene TRBJ2-4, with 9 bases matching TRBD1. The length of the CDR3 is 19 residues. Germline values: CDR1 LGHDT, CDR2 YNNKEL (reference sequence). Unmatched junction bases numbered 10, after V lost 1 base and J lost 0 bases. This CDR3 is CASSQGQGDWGIAKNIQYF. Written as DNA, the CDR3 is TGTGCCAGCAGCCAAGGACAGGGGGATTGGGGAATAGCCAAAAACATTCAGTACTTC.

V gene TRBV30 combines with J gene TRBJ1-6; TRBD1 aligns across 7 bases. The V gene's germline CDR1 is GTSNPN and CDR2 SVGIG (reference sequence). This CDR3 spans 14 amino acids. With V trimmed by 3 bases and J by 7 bases, 6 bases remained unmatched. The chain's CDR3 is CAWRPGTENSPLHF. CDR3 sequence (DNA): TGTGCCTGGAGGCCCGGGACAGAGAATTCACCCCTCCACTTT.

The CDR3 DNA sequence: TGTGCCAGCAGCGTAGTGCCGGGTTCCTACGAGCAGTACTTC. Translated, it gives CASSVVPGSYEQYF. The chain recombines TRBV9 with TRBJ2-7; D is unresolved. The CDR3 sequence is 14 residues long. Germline V CDR1 and CDR2: SGDLS, YYNGEE. Trimming stripped 0 bases from V and 1 base from J, with 8 bases between.

The chain links TRBV6-5 to TRBJ1-3; 7 bases align to TRBD1. With V trimmed by 5 bases and J by 0 bases, 1 base remained unmatched. The CDR3 sequence is 14 residues long. Per the germline V gene, CDR1 is MNHEY and CDR2 is SVGAGI. The CDR3 sequence is CASSRQGSGNTIYF. The CDR3 DNA reads TGTGCCAGCAGTAGACAGGGCTCTGGAAACACCATATATTTT.

V usage is TRBV7-9 and J usage is TRBJ2-5, with 9 bases fitting TRBD1. Germline V gene data show CDR1 as SEHNR and CDR2 as FQNEAQ (reference sequence). The trim removed 4 bases at V and 3 bases at J, leaving 9 bases unmatched. The CDR3 sequence is 16 residues long. CDR3 amino acids: CASSSPGTGIEETQYF. Written as DNA, the CDR3 is TGTGCCAGCAGCTCACCCGGGACAGGGATCGAAGAGACCCAGTACTTC.

The chain's CDR3 is CSVGGESSYEQYF. CDR3 bases: TGCAGCGTAGGCGGGGAGAGCTCCTACGAGCAGTACTTC. The chain is built from TRBV29-1 and TRBJ2-7; tentative D call: TRBD2 (6 bases). Trimming cost V 6 bases and J 0 bases, with 12 bases left between them. The CDR3 runs to 13 residues. CDR1 and CDR2 from the germline V gene are SQVTM and ANQGSEA.

As DNA, the CDR3 is TGTGCCAGCAGTTACCGAGGCACAGATACGCAGTATTTT. This codes for CASSYRGTDTQYF. The rearrangement links TRBV6-5 to TRBJ2-3, with D uncertain. Germline V gene lookup returns CDR1 MNHEY and CDR2 SVGAGI. With 2 bases removed from V and 1 base from J, the gap between germline ends came to 4 bases. This CDR3 is 13 amino acids long.

V usage is TRBV5-5 and J usage is TRBJ1-2; D perhaps matches TRBD1 (6 bases). V was trimmed by 3 bases and J by 8 bases, leaving 11 bases between them. CDR1 SGHKS and CDR2 YYEKEE come from the germline V gene (reference sequence). The CDR3 totals 12 residues. CDR3 nucleotides: TGTGCCAGCAGCTGGGACATCCTGGGCTACACCTTC. Residues: CASSWDILGYTF. Full variable domain (remainder filled in from reference TRBV5-5 and TRBJ1-2): DAGVTQSPTHLIKTRGQQVTLRCSPISGHKSVSWYQQVLGQGPQFIFQYYEKEERGRGNFPDRFSARQFPNYSSELNVNALLLGDSALYLCASSWDILGYTFGSGTRLTVV.

The rearrangement links TRBV6-4 to TRBJ2-2, with D possibly TRBD2 on 6 matching bases. The V end lost 11 bases, the J end lost 6 bases, and 19 bases lay between the germline ends. The CDR3 is 14 residues long. Germline-derived CDR1 and CDR2 are MRHNA and SNTAGT. The chain's CDR3 is CASKRSGVSGELFF. CDR3 coding DNA: TGTGCCTCCAAGCGCTCGGGGGTGTCCGGGGAGCTGTTTTTT.

The chain couples TRBV20-1 to TRBJ1-2; D possibly corresponds to TRBD1 (5 bases). Germline V gene sequence: CDR1 DFQATT, CDR2 SNEGSKA (reference sequence). V was shortened by 3 bases and J by 6 bases, with 20 bases between the two germline ends. The CDR3 runs to 15 residues. CDR3 protein: CSASKWGFDGDGYTF. Written as DNA, the CDR3 is TGCAGTGCTAGTAAGTGGGGGTTTGACGGAGATGGCTACACCTTC.

The rearrangement uses TRBV6-6 and TRBJ2-7, with 9 bases fitting TRBD2. The CDR3 contains 15 residues. J gave up 0 bases and V 7 bases, and 7 bases lay outside the gene matches. Germline values: CDR1 MNHNY, CDR2 SVGAGI (reference sequence). CDR3 region: CASTVGLAFSYEQYF. The DNA of the CDR3 is TGTGCCAGCACCGTCGGACTAGCGTTCTCCTACGAGCAGTACTTC.

The J gene is TRBJ1-2, the V gene TRBV21-1; the table's TRBD1 call for D was not verified on the DNA. TRBV21-1 is marked as a pseudogene. The CDR3 is 17 residues long. The CDR3 nucleotides read TGTGCCAGCAGCACCGAATCCGAGCGACAGGCTGACTATGGCTACACCTTC. Amino acids: CASSTESERQADYGYTF.

The chain has TRBV5-1 and TRBJ2-2; weak D call: TRBD2 (6 bases). The CDR3 has 20 residues. CDR1 is SGHRS and CDR2 is YFSETQ in the germline V gene. V shed 6 bases and J shed 4 bases, with 31 bases lying between them. The CDR3 loop reads CASMLLTGTRSWDFTGELFF. In DNA, the CDR3 is TGCGCCAGCATGCTACTTACCGGGACCCGGTCGTGGGACTTCACCGGGGAGCTGTTTTTT.

This chain uses TRBV5-1 with TRBJ1-2; a possible D gene is TRBD1 (5 bases). The V and J ends lost 3 bases and 1 base respectively, with 10 bases between them. Germline V CDR1 and CDR2: SGHRS, YFSETQ. This CDR3 has 14 residues. The CDR3 is CASSSGRNNYGYTF. In DNA form, the CDR3 reads TGCGCCAGCAGCTCGGGACGGAATAACTATGGCTACACCTTC. Combining the CDR3 with reference TRBV5-1 and TRBJ1-2 gives the whole variable domain KAGVTQTPRYLIKTRGQQVTLSCSPISGHRSVSWYQQTPGQGLQFLFEYFSETQRNKGNFPGRFSGRQFSNSRSEMNVSTLELGDSALYLCASSSGRNNYGYTFGSGTRLTVV.

This chain links TRBV7-9 with TRBJ1-1; 11 nucleotides match TRBD1. This CDR3 has 16 amino acids. The V gene's germline CDR1 is SEHNR and CDR2 FQNEAQ (reference sequence). V dropped 5 bases and J dropped 4; count of bases not matched to a gene: 9. CDR3 residues: CASSPRGGTGGTEAFF. The DNA for the CDR3 is TGTGCCAGCAGCCCCCGAGGGGGGACAGGGGGCACTGAAGCTTTCTTT.

This clone appeared a single time. This chain links TRBV10-3 with TRBJ1-2; no reliable D call. CDR3 size: 14 residues. The V and J ends lost 3 bases and 4 bases respectively, with 12 bases between them. In germline, CDR1 is ENHRY, CDR2 SYGVKD. For the CDR3, the DNA is TGTGCCATCAGTGATGAGGGCCTTGGCTATGGCTACACCTTC. Residues: CAISDEGLGYGYTF.

A few counts support this clone. The chain couples TRBV2 to TRBJ2-7, with D perhaps matching TRBD1 (5 bases). From germline, CDR1 is SNHLY and CDR2 FYNNEI. This CDR3 is 15 amino acids long. V dropped 4 bases and J dropped 2 bases, with 15 bases sitting between them. DNA of the CDR3: TGTGCCAGCAGTGCCCGCAGGGAACCCACCTACGAGCAGTACTTC. The encoded protein is CASSARREPTYEQYF.

This clone has only a few counts. One end of the junction varies from germline; a read error may be responsible. J is TRBJ2-6 and V is TRBV7-7; D possibly uses TRBD1 or TRBD2 (5 bases each). The germline V gene has CDR1 SSHAT and CDR2 FNYEAQ (reference sequence). The CDR3 consists of 16 residues. The CDR3 nucleotides read TGTGCTAGCAGCTTAGATGGGGGACCAGGGGCCAACGTCCTGACTTTC. Translation gives CASSLDGGPGANVLTF.

This clone appeared a single time. The genes are TRBV7-7 and TRBJ1-4; D is undetermined. V shed 8 bases and J shed 7 bases, with 14 bases lying between them. CDR1 SSHAT and CDR2 FNYEAQ come from the germline V gene (reference sequence). The CDR3 loop spans 13 amino acids. Written as DNA, the CDR3 is TGTGCCAGCTGTCGGGGAGTTGGTGAAAAACTGTTTTTT. This codes for CASCRGVGEKLFF. Based on the CDR3 plus reference TRBV7-7 and TRBJ1-4, the full variable domain is GAGVSQSPRYKVTKRGQDVTLRCDPISSHATLYWYQQALGQGPEFLTYFNYEAQPDKSGLPSDRFSAERPEGSISTLTIQRTEQRDSAMYRCASCRGVGEKLFFGSGTQLSVL.

This rearrangement joins TRBV30 to TRBJ2-5; D is possibly TRBD1 (5 bases). The germline V and J ends were trimmed by 0 bases and 7 bases, with 6 bases remaining between them. The germline gives CDR1 GTSNPN, CDR2 SVGIG (reference sequence). This CDR3 has 11 residues. CDR3 region: CAWSVTGTQYF. The CDR3 bases are TGTGCCTGGAGTGTCACAGGGACCCAGTACTTC.

This clone was recorded a few times. J is TRBJ1-4 and V is TRBV30; D gene uncertain. This CDR3 has 13 amino acids. CDR1 GTSNPN and CDR2 SVGIG come from the germline V gene (reference sequence). V was cut by 3 bases and J by 5 bases, with 10 bases left in between. CDR3 region: CAWRAALNEKLFF. The CDR3 bases are TGTGCCTGGAGAGCCGCCCTAAATGAAAAACTGTTTTTT. The full variable domain, completed using reference TRBV30 and TRBJ1-4, is SQTIHQWPATLVQPVGSPLSLECTVEGTSNPNLYWYRQAAGRGLQLLFYSVGIGQISSEVPQNLSASRPQDRQFILSSKKLLLSDSGFYLCAWRAALNEKLFFGSGTQLSVL.

Details on this clone: Relative to the germline gene, one junction end is altered; a read error may explain this. The V call is TRBV7-7, the J call TRBJ2-5, with D unresolved. The CDR3 totals 13 residues. CDR1 and CDR2 (germline): SSHAT, FNYEAQ (reference sequence). The DNA of the CDR3 is TGTGCTAGCAGCCTGGTCGGACGAGAGACCCAGTACTTC. Its translation: CASSLVGRETQYF.

The rearrangement links TRBV13 to TRBJ1-1; D uncertain. CDR3 length: 16 residues. The germline V and J ends were trimmed by 7 bases and 2 bases, with 20 bases remaining between them. Germline V lookup: CDR1 PRHDT, CDR2 FYEKMQ (reference sequence). The CDR3 region has the DNA TGTGCCAGCATCCCCCGGGTGCGCAGGATTAACACTGAAGCTTTCTTT. This translates into CASIPRVRRINTEAFF.

The chain links TRBV19 to TRBJ1-3; D remains ambiguous. The CDR3 covers 14 residues. V was trimmed by 7 bases and J by 0 bases, leaving 10 bases between them. Looked up from germline, CDR1 is LNHDA and CDR2 is SQIVND (reference sequence). The CDR3 loop reads CASKVEFSGNTIYF. The CDR3 nucleotides are TGTGCCAGTAAGGTTGAGTTCTCTGGAAACACCATATATTTT. Using reference TRBV19 and TRBJ1-3 for the parts outside the CDR3, the full variable domain is DGGITQSPKYLFRKEGQNVTLSCEQNLNHDAMYWYRQDPGQGLRLIYYSQIVNDFQKGDIAEGYSVSREKKESFPLTVTSAQKNPTAFYLCASKVEFSGNTIYFGEGSWLTVV.

The genes are TRBV15 and TRBJ1-2; D ambiguous. This CDR3 region has 13 residues. V lost 5 bases, J lost 8 bases, and 15 bases lay in between. Germline V lookup: CDR1 LNHNV, CDR2 YYDKDF (reference sequence). The CDR3 here is CATSSIAVYGYTF. The CDR3 nucleotides are TGTGCCACCAGCTCGATCGCGGTATACGGCTACACCTTC.

Of note for this clone: At one end, the junction sequence differs from germline, possibly due to a read error. The V and J genes are TRBV3-1 (or the pseudogene TRBV3-2) and TRBJ2-3; D may be TRBD1 or TRBD2 (7 bases each). The CDR3 loop spans 14 amino acids. Germline lookup yields CDR1 LGHDT and CDR2 YNNKEL (reference sequence). CDR3: CASSGGQYTGTQYF. As DNA, the CDR3 is TGTGCCAGCTCGGGGGGACAGTACACAGGTACGCAGTATTTT.

V gene TRBV12-3 or TRBV12-4 combines with J gene TRBJ1-3, with TRBD1 matching 8 bases. J was trimmed by 6 bases and V by 6 bases; bases with no gene match: 4. The CDR3 runs to 13 residues. CDR3 in amino acids: CASRVDRANTIYF. The CDR3 DNA reads TGTGCCAGCAGGGTGGACAGGGCAAACACCATATATTTT.

CDR3 sequence (DNA): TGTGCCAGCAGTTTAGTAGGAGGTACTGAAGCTTTCTTT. As protein: CASSLVGGTEAFF. V usage is TRBV12-3 or TRBV12-4 and J usage is TRBJ1-1, with D uncertain. CDR3 length: 13 amino acids. Between the trimmed V and J ends, which lost 1 base and 5 bases, there was a span of 8 bases.